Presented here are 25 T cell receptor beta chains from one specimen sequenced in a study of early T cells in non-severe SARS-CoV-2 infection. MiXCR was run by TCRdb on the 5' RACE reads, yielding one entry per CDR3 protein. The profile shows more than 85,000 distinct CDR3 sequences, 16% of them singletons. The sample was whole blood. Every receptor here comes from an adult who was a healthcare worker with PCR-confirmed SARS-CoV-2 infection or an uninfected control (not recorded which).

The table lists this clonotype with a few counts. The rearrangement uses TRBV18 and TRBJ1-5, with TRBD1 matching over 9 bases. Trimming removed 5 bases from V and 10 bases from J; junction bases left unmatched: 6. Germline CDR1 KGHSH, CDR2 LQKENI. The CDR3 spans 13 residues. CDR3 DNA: TGTGCCAGCTCATGGACAGGGGAAGTACCCCAGCATTTT. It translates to CASSWTGEVPQHF.

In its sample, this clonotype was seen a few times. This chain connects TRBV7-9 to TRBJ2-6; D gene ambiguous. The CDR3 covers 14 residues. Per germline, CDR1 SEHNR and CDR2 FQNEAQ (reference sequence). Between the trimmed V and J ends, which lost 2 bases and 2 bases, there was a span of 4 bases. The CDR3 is CASSLLTGANVLTF. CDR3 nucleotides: TGTGCCAGCAGCTTACTTACTGGGGCCAACGTCCTGACTTTC.

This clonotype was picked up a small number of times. DNA for the CDR3: TGTGCCAGCAGCGTCGCCCGTTCTGGGGCCAACGTCCTGACTTTC. As protein: CASSVARSGANVLTF. The chain recombines TRBV9 with TRBJ2-6; no definite D call. This CDR3 spans 15 amino acids. Deletions cut 2 bases from V and 1 base from J, with 7 bases between. Germline CDR1 and CDR2: SGDLS and YYNGEE.

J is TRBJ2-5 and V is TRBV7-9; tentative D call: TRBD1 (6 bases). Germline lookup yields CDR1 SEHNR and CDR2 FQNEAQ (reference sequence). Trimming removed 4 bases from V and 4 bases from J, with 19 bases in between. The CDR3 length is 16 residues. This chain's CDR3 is CASSSAPQGRGETQYF. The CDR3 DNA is TGTGCCAGCAGCTCGGCACCTCAGGGGCGAGGAGAGACCCAGTACTTC.

This CDR3 is CSVSSGGAAEAFF. The CDR3 nucleotides are TGCAGCGTTTCCTCGGGAGGGGCGGCTGAAGCTTTCTTT. The gene calls are TRBV29-1 and TRBJ1-1; D possibly corresponds to TRBD1 (5 bases). Trimming stripped 5 bases from V and 6 bases from J, with 16 bases between. Per the germline V gene, CDR1 is SQVTM and CDR2 is ANQGSEA. The CDR3 runs to 13 residues.

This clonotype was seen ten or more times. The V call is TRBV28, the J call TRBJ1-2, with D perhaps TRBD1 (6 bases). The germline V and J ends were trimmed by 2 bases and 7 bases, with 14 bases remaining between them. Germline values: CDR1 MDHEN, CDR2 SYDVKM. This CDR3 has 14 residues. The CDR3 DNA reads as TGTGCCAGCAGTTTAGCCGGGGGCGCAGGTGGCTACACCTTC. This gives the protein CASSLAGGAGGYTF.

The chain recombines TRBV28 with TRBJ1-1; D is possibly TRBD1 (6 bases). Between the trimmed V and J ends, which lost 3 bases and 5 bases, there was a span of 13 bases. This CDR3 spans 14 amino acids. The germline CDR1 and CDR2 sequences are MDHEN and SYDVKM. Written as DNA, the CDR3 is TGTGCCAGCAGTTTTGTGGGACAAGATACTGAAGCTTTCTTT. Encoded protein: CASSFVGQDTEAFF.

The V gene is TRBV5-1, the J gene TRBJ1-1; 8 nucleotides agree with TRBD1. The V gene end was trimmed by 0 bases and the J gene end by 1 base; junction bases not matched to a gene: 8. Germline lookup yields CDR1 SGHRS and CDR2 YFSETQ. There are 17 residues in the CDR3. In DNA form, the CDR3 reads TGCGCCAGCAGCTTGGGGATGACAGGGGTTAGGAACACTGAAGCTTTCTTT. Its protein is CASSLGMTGVRNTEAFF. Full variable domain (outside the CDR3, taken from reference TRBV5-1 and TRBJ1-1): KAGVTQTPRYLIKTRGQQVTLSCSPISGHRSVSWYQQTPGQGLQFLFEYFSETQRNKGNFPGRFSGRQFSNSRSEMNVSTLELGDSALYLCASSLGMTGVRNTEAFFGQGTRLTVV.

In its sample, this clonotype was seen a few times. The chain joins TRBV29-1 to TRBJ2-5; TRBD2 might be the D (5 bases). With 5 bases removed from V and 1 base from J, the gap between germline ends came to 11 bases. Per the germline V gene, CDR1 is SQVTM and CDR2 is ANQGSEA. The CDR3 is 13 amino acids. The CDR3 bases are TGCAGCGTTCCCTCCGGGATCCAAGAGACCCAGTACTTC. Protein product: CSVPSGIQETQYF.

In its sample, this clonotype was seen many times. The CDR3 reads CASSSGTSGYEQYF. CDR3 nucleotides: TGTGCCAGCAGCTCCGGGACTAGCGGCTACGAGCAGTACTTC. The chain has TRBV11-2 and TRBJ2-7, with 11 bases aligning to TRBD2. The CDR3 has 14 amino acids. Germline CDR1 is SGHAT and CDR2 is FQNNGV. Trimming at V came to 4 bases and at J to 3 bases, leaving 2 bases not matched to a gene.

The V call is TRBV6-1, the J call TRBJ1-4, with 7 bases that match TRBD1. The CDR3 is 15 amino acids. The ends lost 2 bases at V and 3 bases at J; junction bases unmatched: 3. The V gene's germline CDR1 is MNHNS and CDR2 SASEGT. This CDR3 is CASSEPQGANEKLFF. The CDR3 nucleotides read TGTGCCAGCAGTGAACCCCAGGGGGCTAATGAAAAACTGTTTTTT.

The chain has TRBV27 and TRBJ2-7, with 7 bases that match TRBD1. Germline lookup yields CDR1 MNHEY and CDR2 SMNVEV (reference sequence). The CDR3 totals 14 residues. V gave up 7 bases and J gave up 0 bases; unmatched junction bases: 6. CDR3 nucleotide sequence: TGTGCCAGCAAGACCGGGACAGCCTCCTACGAGCAGTACTTC. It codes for CASKTGTASYEQYF.

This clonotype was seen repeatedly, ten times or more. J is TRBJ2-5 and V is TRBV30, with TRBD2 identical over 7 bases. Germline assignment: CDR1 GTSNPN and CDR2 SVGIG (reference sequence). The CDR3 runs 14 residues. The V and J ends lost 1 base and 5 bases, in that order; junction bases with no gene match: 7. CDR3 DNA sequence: TGTGCCTGGAGTGATGGGGGAGGGACGGAGACCCAGTACTTC. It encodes CAWSDGGGTETQYF.

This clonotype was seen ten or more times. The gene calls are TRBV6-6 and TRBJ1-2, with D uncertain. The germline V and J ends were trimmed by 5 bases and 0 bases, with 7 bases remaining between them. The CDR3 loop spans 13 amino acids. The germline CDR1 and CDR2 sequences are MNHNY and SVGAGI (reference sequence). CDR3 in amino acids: CASSTTANYGYTF. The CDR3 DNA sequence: TGTGCCAGCAGTACCACAGCTAACTATGGCTACACCTTC.

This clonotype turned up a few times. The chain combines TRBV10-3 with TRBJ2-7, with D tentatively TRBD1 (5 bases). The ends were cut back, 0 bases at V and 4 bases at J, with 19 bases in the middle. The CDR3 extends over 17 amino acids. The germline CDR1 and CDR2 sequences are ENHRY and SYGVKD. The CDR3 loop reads CAISESNSLGRVYEQYF. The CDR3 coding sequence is TGTGCCATCAGTGAGTCGAATTCCCTGGGCAGGGTATACGAGCAGTACTTC.

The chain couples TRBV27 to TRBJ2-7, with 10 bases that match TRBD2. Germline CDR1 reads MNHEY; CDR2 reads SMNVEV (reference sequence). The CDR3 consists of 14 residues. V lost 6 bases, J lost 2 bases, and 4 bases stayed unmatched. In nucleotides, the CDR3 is TGTGCCAGCAGCAGAGGACTAGCGGCCTACGAGCAGTACTTC. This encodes CASSRGLAAYEQYF.

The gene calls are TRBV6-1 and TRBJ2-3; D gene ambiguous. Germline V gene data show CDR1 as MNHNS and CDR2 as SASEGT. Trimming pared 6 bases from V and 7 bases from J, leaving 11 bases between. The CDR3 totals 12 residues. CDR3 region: CASSVGKYTQYF. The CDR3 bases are TGTGCCAGCAGCGTGGGGAAATATACGCAGTATTTT.

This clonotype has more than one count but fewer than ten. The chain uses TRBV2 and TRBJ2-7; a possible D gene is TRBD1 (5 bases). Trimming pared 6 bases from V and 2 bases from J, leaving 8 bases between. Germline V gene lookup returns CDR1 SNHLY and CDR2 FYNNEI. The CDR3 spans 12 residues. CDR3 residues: CASRGDPYEQYF. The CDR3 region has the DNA TGTGCCAGCAGAGGGGATCCCTACGAGCAGTACTTC.

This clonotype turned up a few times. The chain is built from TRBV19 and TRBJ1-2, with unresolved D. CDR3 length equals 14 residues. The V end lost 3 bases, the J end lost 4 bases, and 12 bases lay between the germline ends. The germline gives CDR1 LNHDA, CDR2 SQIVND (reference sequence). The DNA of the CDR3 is TGTGCCAGTAGTATTGGTAATCGGGGCTATGGCTACACCTTC. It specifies CASSIGNRGYGYTF. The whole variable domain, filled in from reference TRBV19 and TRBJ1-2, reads DGGITQSPKYLFRKEGQNVTLSCEQNLNHDAMYWYRQDPGQGLRLIYYSQIVNDFQKGDIAEGYSVSREKKESFPLTVTSAQKNPTAFYLCASSIGNRGYGYTFGSGTRLTVV.

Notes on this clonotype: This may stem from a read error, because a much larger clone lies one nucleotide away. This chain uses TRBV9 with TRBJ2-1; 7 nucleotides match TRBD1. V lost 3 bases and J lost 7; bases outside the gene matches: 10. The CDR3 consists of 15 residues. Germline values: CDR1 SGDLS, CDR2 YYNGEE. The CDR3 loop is CASSARDRAKNEQFF. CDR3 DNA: TGTGCCAGCAGCGCCCGGGACAGAGCGAAGAATGAGCAGTTCTTC. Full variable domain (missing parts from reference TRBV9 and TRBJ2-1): DSGVTQTPKHLITATGQRVTLRCSPRSGDLSVYWYQQSLDQGLQFLIQYYNGEERAKGNILERFSAQQFPDLHSELNLSSLELGDSALYFCASSARDRAKNEQFFGPGTRLTVL.

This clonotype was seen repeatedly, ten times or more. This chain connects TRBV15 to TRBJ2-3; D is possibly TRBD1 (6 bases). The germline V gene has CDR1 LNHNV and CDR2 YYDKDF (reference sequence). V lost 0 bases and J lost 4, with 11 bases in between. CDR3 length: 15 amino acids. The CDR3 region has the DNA TGTGCCACCAGCAGAGACAGGGGATCGGCAGATACGCAGTATTTT. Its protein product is CATSRDRGSADTQYF.

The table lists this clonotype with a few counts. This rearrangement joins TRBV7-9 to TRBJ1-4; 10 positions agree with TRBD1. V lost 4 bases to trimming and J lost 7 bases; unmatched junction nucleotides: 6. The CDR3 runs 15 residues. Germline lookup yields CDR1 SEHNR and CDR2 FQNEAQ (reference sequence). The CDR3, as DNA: TGTGCCAGCAGCTCCTTCGGACAGGGGGGTGAAAAACTGTTTTTT. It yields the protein CASSSFGQGGEKLFF.

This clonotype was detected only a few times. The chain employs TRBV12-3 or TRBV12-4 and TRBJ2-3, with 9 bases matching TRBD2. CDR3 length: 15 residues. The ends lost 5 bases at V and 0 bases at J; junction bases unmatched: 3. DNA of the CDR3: TGTGCCAGCAGTCGACTAGCGGCTAGCACAGATACGCAGTATTTT. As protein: CASSRLAASTDTQYF.

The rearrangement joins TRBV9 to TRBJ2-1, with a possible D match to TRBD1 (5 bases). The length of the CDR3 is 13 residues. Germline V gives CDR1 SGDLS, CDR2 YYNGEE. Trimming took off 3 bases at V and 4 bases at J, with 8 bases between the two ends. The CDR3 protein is CASSAQGYNEQFF. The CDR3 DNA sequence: TGTGCCAGCAGCGCCCAGGGATACAATGAGCAGTTCTTC.

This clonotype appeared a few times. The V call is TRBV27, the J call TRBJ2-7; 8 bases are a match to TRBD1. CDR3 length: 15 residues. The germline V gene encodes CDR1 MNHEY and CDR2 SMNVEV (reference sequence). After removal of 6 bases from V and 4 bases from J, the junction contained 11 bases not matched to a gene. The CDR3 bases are TGTGCCAGCAGCCAGATGGACAGGGCTGAGTACGAGCAGTACTTC. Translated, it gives CASSQMDRAEYEQYF.